This T cell receptor beta chain was found in a study of beta chain features in type 1 diabetes. Study outcomes and limitations: Junctions at VDJ sites from type 1 diabetes patients had fewer insertions and more deletions.

This CDR3 contains 15 residues. V shed 0 bases and J 5 bases; nucleotides not matched to a gene: 4. Looked up from germline, CDR1 is ENHRY and CDR2 is SYGVKD. Expressed TCRB transcripts got sequenced, as all isolated RNA was reverse transcribed. TCRdb's copy holds only in-frame clones and misses some; the assay was immunoSEQ multiplex PCR. This table has over 500,000 clones, less than 20% appearing once. This clone was seen a handful of times. Its antigen is not identified. What was sequenced was naive CD4+ T cells from blood. This chain uses TRBV10-3 with TRBJ2-7; 10 bases are shared with TRBD1. This sequence originates from a man aged 18 to 29 in good health. CDR3 DNA sequence: TGTGCCATCAGTGAGTCCAGGGACAGGGGCCACGAGCAGTACTTC. Protein product: CAISESRDRGHEQYF.